This T cell receptor (beta chain) stems from a study of monozygotic twins with inflammatory bowel disease. Phlebotomy per donor yielded a single 2.5 ml blood sample. CDR1 is MNHEY and CDR2 is SVGEGT in the germline V gene. The length of the CDR3 is 15 residues. Investigators made cDNA in eight separate reactions per sample. The UMIs carried a 6-nucleotide sample barcode, and they were added by template switching. Nested amplification of TCRalpha and TCRbeta cDNA involved two PCRs of around 16 and 10 cycles. Reanalyzing the 5' RACE reads, TCRdb keeps one entry per CDR3 protein, without DNA. The clone table shows about 380,000 distinct CDR3 sequences, with the ten largest holding 2.6%.

The receptor comes from a human donor with ulcerative colitis or Crohn's disease, or a healthy co-twin of an affected twin (not recorded which). The sequenced sample consisted of blood. The rearrangement joins TRBV6-2 or TRBV6-3 to TRBJ2-3; TCRdb reports TRBD1, a call that lacks DNA to check it against. CDR3 sequence reads: CASSYSGTPTDTQYF.